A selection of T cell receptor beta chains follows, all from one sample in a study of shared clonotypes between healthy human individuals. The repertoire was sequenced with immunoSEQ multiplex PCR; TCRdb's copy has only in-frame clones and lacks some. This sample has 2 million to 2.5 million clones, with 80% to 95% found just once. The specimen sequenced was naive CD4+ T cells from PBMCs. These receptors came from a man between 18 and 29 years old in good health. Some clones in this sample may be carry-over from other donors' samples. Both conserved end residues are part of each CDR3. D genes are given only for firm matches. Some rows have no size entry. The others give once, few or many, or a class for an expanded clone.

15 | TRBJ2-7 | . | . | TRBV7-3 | CASSLEGRLLEEQYF | TGTGCCAGCAGCTTAGAGGGGAGGTTATTGGAGGAGCAGTACTTC
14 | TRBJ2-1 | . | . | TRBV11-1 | CASSLFRLGNEQFF | TGTGCCAGCAGCTTGTTTAGACTAGGCAATGAGCAGTTCTTC
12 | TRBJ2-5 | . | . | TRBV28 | CASSSDSKTQYF | TGTGCCAGCAGTTCGGACTCCAAGACCCAGTACTTC
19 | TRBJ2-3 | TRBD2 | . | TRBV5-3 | CARSCDWEGQWRERDTQYF | TGTGCCAGAAGCTGCGACTGGGAGGGCCAATGGCGGGAGAGAGATACGCAGTATTTT
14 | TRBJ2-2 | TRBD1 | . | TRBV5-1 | CASSWDSLTGELFF | TGCGCCAGCAGCTGGGACAGCCTCACCGGGGAGCTGTTTTTT
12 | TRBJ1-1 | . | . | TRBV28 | CASSLMGRRAGF | TGTGCCAGCAGTTTAATGGGCAGGCGAGCAGGGTTT
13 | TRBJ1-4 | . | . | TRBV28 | CASSLAGTEKLFF | TGTGCCAGCAGTTTAGCCGGGACAGAAAAACTGTTTTTT
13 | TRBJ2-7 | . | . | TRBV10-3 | CAISVQGLYEQYF | TGTGCCATCAGTGTGCAGGGCCTGTACGAGCAGTACTTC
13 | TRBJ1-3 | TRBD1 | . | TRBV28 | CASRQGLGNTIYF | TGTGCCAGTCGACAGGGGCTTGGAAACACCATATATTTT
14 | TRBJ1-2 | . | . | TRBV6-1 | CASSEASAHYGYTF | TGTGCCAGCAGTGAAGCGAGCGCCCACTATGGCTACACCTTC
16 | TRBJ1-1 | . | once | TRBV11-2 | CASSSVGARMNTEAFF | TGTGCCAGCAGCTCAGTCGGGGCCCGTATGAACACTGAAGCTTTCTTT
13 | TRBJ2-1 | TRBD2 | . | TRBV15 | CATGRVAGGPEFF | TGTGCCACCGGTCGGGTAGCGGGAGGGCCAGAGTTCTTC
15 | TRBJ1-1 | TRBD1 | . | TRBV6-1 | CASSETGGRVTEAFF | TGTGCCAGCAGTGAGACAGGGGGCAGGGTCACTGAAGCTTTCTTT
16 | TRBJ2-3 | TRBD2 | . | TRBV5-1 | CASSLGPRDYTDTQYF | TGCGCCAGCAGCTTGGGTCCCCGGGACTACACAGATACGCAGTATTTT
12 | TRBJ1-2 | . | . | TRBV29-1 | CSVGDGNYGYTF | TGCAGCGTTGGGGACGGAAACTATGGCTACACCTTC
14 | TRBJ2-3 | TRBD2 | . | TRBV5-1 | CASMINGRADTQYF | TGCGCCAGCATGATTAACGGGAGGGCTGATACGCAGTATTTT
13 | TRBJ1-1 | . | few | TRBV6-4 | CASSPEANTEAFF | TGTGCCAGCAGTCCGGAGGCGAACACTGAAGCTTTCTTT
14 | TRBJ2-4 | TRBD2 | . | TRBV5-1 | CASSLALAENIQYF | TGCGCCAGCAGCTTGGCGCTAGCGGAAAACATTCAGTACTTC
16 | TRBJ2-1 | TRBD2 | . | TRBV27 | CASSPRGTSSYNEQFF | TGTGCCAGCAGTCCACGCGGGACTAGCAGTTACAATGAGCAGTTCTTC
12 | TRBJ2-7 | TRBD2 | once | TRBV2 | CASIQGGYEQYF | TGTGCCAGCATTCAGGGAGGGTACGAGCAGTACTTC
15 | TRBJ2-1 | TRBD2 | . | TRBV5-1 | CASSLAGATYNEQFF | TGCGCCAGCAGCTTAGCGGGAGCCACCTACAATGAGCAGTTCTTC
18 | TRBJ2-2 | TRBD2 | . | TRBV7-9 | CASSQFPGTSGRAGELFF | TGTGCCAGCAGTCAATTCCCCGGGACTAGCGGGAGAGCCGGGGAGCTGTTTTTT
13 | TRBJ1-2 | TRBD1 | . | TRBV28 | CASSATGKQGYTF | TGTGCCAGCAGCGCGACAGGGAAACAGGGCTACACCTTC
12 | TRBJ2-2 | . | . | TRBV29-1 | CSVSRVVGELFF | TGCAGCGTTTCCAGGGTGGTCGGGGAGCTGTTTTTT
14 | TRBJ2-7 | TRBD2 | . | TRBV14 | CASSQGLAIYEQYF | TGTGCCAGCAGCCAGGGACTAGCGATCTACGAGCAGTACTTC
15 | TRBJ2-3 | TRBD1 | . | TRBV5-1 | CASMRGGPDTDTQYF | TGCGCCAGCATGAGAGGGGGCCCCGACACAGATACGCAGTATTTT
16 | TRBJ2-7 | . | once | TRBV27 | CASSLSQRDTAYEQYF | TGTGCCAGCAGTTTAAGCCAGAGGGACACGGCTTACGAGCAGTACTTC
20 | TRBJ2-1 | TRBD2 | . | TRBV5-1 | CASSLELAGVFRHERAEQFF | TGCGCCAGCAGCTTGGAACTAGCGGGAGTTTTTCGCCACGAACGGGCTGAGCAGTTCTTC
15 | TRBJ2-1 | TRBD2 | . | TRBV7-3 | CASSASGTSYSEQFF | TGTGCCAGCAGCGCATCCGGGACTAGCTACAGTGAGCAGTTCTTC
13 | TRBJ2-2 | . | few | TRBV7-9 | CASSPKVPGELFF | TGTGCCAGCAGCCCTAAGGTCCCCGGGGAGCTGTTTTTT
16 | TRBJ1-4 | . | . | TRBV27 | CASSPTARATNEKLFF | TGTGCCAGCAGTCCGACTGCGCGGGCAACTAATGAAAAACTGTTTTTT
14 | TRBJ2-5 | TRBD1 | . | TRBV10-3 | CAISRDRDGETQYF | TGTGCCATCAGCCGAGACAGGGATGGGGAGACCCAGTACTTC